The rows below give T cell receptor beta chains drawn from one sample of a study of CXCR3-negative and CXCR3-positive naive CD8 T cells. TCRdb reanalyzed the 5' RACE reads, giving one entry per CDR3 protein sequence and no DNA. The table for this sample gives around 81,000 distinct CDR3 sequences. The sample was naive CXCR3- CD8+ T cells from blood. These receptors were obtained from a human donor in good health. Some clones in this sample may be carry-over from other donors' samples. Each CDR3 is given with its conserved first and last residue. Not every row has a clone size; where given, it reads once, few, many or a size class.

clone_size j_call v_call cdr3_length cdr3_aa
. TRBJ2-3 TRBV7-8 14 CASSLAWTGDTQYF
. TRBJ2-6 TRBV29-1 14 CSVRDSSGANVLTF
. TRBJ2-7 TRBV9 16 CASSAGGTESSYEQYF
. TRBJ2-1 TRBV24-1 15 CATSVGAGGYNEQFF
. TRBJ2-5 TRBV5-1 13 CASSNWVGETQYF
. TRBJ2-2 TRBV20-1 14 CSASGGLNTGELFF
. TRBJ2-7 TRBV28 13 CASSHRLANEQYF
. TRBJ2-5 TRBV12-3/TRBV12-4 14 CASTTGPNQETQYF
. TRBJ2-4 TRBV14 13 CASSQDRRNIQYF
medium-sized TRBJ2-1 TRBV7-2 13 CASGLEPYNEQFF
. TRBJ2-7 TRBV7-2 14 CASSLEAGDYEQYF
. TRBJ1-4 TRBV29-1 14 CSVDGGRYDGKLFF
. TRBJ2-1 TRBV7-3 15 CASSLLAGGLNEQFF
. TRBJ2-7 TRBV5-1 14 CASSQGGRPYEQYF
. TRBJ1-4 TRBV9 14 CASSKQGLNEKLFF
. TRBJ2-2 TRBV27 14 CASSPRQGPGELFF
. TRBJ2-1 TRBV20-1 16 CKGSGISGRAYNEQFF
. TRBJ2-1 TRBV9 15 CASSVGAGSPHEQFF
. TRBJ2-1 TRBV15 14 CATRRLATYNEQFF
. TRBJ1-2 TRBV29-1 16 CSVRGGQGTPFGGYTF
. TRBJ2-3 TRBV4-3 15 CASSQDDRDTDTQYF
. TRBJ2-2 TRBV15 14 CATSKLQVVGELFF
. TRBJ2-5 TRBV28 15 CASSLVTTSQETQYF
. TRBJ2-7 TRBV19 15 CASSIDFVSSYEQYF
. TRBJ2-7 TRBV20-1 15 CSARDPGHPFYEQYF
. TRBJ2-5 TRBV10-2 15 CASGGPIVGVETQYF
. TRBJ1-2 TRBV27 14 CASSPGRGLTGYTF
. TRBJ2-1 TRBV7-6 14 CASSLAPLVDEQFF
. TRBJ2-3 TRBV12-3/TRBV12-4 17 CASGLAGGWDYTDTQYF
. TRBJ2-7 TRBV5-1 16 CASSLISQVPYYEQYF
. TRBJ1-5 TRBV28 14 CASNLRGGNQPQHF
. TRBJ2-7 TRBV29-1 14 CSVGGTGSSYEQYF
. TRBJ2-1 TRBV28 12 CASRLLNNEQFF
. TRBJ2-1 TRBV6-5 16 CASSPNRDRGGHEQFF
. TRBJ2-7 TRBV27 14 CASSLGSVAYEQYF
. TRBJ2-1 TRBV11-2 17 CASSLVSGGRAYNEQFF
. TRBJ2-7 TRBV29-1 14 CSVELVGDTYEQYF
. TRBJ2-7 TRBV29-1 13 CSVRGGNSYEQYF
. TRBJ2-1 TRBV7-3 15 CASSLTGTSDNEQFF
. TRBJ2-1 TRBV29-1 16 CREIPGPKSSYNEQFF